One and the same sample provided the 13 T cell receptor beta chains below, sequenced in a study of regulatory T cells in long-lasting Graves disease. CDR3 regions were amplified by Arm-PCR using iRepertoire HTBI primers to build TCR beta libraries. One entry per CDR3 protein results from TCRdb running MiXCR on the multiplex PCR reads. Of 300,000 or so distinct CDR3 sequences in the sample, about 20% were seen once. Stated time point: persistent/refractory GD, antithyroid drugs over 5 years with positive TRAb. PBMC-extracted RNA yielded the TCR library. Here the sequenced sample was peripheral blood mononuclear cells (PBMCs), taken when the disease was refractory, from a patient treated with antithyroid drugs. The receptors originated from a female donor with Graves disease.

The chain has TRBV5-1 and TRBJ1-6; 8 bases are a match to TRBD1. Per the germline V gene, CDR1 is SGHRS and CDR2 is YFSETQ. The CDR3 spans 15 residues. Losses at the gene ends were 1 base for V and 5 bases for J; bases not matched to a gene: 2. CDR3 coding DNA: TGCGCCAGCAGCTTGCAGACAGGGGATAATTCACCCCTCCACTTT. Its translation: CASSLQTGDNSPLHF.

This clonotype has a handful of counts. CDR3 sequence: CATSRDFGPQLFF. CDR3 bases: TGTGCCACCAGCAGAGATTTCGGACCTCAACTGTTTTTT. The chain employs TRBV15 and TRBJ1-4; D is unresolved. This CDR3 has 13 amino acids. The V end lost 0 bases, the J end lost 12 bases, and 11 bases lay between the germline ends. CDR1 is LNHNV, CDR2 YYDKDF, per germline (reference sequence).

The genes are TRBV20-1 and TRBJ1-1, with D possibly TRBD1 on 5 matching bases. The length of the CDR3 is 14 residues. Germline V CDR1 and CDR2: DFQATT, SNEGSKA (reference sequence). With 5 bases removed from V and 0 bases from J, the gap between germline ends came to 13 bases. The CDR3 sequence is CSASRGDLNTEAFF. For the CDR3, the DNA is TGCAGTGCTTCCAGAGGGGACCTGAACACTGAAGCTTTCTTT.

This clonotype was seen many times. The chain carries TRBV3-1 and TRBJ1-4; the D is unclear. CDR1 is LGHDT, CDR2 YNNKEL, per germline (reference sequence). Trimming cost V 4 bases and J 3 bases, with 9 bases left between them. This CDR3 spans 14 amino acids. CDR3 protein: CASSRAGSNEKLFF. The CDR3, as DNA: TGTGCCAGCAGCCGCGCCGGGTCTAATGAAAAACTGTTTTTT. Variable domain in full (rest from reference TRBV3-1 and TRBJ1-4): DTAVSQTPKYLVTQMGNDKSIKCEQNLGHDTMYWYKQDSKKFLKIMFSYNNKELIINETVPNRFSPKSPDKAHLNLHINSLELGDSAVYFCASSRAGSNEKLFFGSGTQLSVL.

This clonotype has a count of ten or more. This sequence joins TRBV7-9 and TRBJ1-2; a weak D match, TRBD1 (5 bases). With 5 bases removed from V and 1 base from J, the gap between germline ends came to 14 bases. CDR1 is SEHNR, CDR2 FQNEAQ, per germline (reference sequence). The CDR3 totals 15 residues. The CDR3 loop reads CASSRGTENNYGYTF. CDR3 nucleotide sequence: TGTGCCAGCAGCCGTGGGACGGAGAATAACTATGGCTACACCTTC.

This CDR3 reads CASTPVSTNQPQHF. The CDR3 DNA reads TGTGCCAGCACTCCTGTCTCGACCAATCAGCCCCAGCATTTT. The chain joins TRBV6-2 or TRBV6-3 to TRBJ1-5; D is unresolved. Trimming cost V 7 bases and J 3 bases, with 13 bases left between them. The CDR3 is made up of 14 amino acids. Germline V gene sequence: CDR1 MNHEY, CDR2 SVGEGT.

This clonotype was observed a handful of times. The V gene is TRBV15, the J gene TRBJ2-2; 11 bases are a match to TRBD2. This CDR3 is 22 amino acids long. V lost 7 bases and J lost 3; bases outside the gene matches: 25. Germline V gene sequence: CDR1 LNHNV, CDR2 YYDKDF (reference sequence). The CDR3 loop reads CATIIRPKGLADWREDTGELFF. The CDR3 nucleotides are TGTGCCACCATCATCCGCCCGAAGGGACTAGCGGATTGGAGGGAGGACACCGGGGAGCTGTTTTTT. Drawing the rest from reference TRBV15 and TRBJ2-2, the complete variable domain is DAMVIQNPRYQVTQFGKPVTLSCSQTLNHNVMYWYQQKSSQAPKLLFHYYDKDFNNEADTPDNFQSRRPNTSFCFLDIRSPGLGDTAMYLCATIIRPKGLADWREDTGELFFGEGSRLTVL.

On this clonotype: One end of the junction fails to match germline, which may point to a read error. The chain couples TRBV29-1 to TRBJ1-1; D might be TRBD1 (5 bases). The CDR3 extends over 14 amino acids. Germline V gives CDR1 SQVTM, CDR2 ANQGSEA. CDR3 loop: CSVEVQGVNTETFF. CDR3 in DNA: TGCAGCGTTGAAGTCCAGGGCGTGAACACTGAAACTTTCTTT.

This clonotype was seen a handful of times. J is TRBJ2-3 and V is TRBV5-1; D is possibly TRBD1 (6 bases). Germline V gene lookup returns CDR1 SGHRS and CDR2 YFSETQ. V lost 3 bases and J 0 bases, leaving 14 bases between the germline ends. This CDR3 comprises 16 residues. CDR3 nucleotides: TGCGCCAGCAGCTCCCGACAGGACTCTAGCACAGATACGCAGTATTTT. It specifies CASSSRQDSSTDTQYF.

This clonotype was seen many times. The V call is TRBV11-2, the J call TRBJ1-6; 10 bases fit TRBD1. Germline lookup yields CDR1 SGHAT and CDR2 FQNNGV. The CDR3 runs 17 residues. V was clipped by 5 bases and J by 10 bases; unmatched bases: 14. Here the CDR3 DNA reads TGTGCCAGCAGCCTCCGACTAGGGGACAGGGGTGGGTCACCCCTCCACTTT. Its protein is CASSLRLGDRGGSPLHF.

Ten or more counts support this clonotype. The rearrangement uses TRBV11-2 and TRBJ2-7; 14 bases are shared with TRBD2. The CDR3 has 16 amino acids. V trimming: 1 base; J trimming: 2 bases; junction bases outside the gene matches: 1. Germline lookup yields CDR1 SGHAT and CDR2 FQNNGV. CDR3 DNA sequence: TGTGCCAGCAGCTTAGGACTAGCGGGGGGGACCTACGAGCAGTACTTC. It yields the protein CASSLGLAGGTYEQYF.

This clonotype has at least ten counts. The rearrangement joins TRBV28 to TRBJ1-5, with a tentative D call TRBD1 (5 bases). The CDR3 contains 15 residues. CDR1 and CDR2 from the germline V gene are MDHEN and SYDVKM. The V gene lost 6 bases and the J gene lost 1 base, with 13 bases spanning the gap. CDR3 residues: CASRRGSASNQPQHF. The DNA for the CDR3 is TGTGCCAGCAGAAGGGGATCTGCGAGCAATCAGCCCCAGCATTTT.

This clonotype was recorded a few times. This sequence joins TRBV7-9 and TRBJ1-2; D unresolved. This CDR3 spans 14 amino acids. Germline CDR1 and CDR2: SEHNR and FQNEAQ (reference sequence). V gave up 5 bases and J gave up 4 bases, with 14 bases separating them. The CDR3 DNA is TGTGCCAGCAGCCCAACGGGAGATGCCTATGGCTACACCTTC. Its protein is CASSPTGDAYGYTF.